This T cell receptor (beta chain) appears in the sequencing data of a study of blood T cells in healthy people across ages. The germline V gene encodes CDR1 SGDLS and CDR2 YYNGEE. Trimming shortened V by 0 bases and J by 4 bases, and 9 bases separated the two germline ends. The CDR3 spans 14 residues. A few counts support this clonotype. Its antigen is unidentified. General observations from the study: Because donor CMV status was unknown, expanded clonotype changes were possibly confounded. TCR beta diversity per million T cells fell roughly linearly with age.

PCR was performed a second time for roughly 7 to 12 cycles using a sample-barcoded 5' primer and a J-beta primer mix. Via MiXCR, TCRdb re-called the 5' RACE reads, giving one row per CDR3 protein. Among 700,000 or so distinct CDR3 sequences, approximately 22% were seen once, and the ten largest hold around 22%. V gene TRBV9 combines with J gene TRBJ2-3; no firm D call. The receptor was derived from a man in his sixties or seventies in good health. The sample comprised blood. CDR3 region: CASSVGQVADTQYF. The CDR3 nucleotides are TGTGCCAGCAGCGTAGGGCAGGTAGCAGATACGCAGTATTTT.